One sample yielded the 32 T cell receptor beta chains listed below, sequenced in a study of tissue T cells after allogeneic stem cell transplantation (dated 2022 in TCRdb). The library was produced with the immunoSEQ multiplex PCR assay. TCRdb limited this immuneACCESS table to in-frame rearrangements with V and J called. A share of clones is missing; checked studies link under half to unresolved V genes, and the rest is unexplained. This sample lists about 6,900 clones; around 50% were detected once. The ten largest clones capture 3.5% to 4% of the sample. Reading the label with the study, this specimen's time point is: mouse harvest day 7 after allogeneic transplant. Each mouse graft, delivered by tail vein injection, combined 10^6 splenic CD5+ T cells with 10^7 T-cell-depleted bone marrow cells. The sample taken for sequencing was gut tissue. The receptors were gathered from a female BALB/c mouse given C57BL/6 T cells with graft-versus-host disease after an allogeneic hematopoietic cell transplant.

Comment on this clone: These gene names are mouse names. The read stops 1 residue short of the end of the CDR3; the missing end is completed from the germline J gene. The chain links TRBV12-1 to TRBJ2-3, with TRBD2 identical over 11 bases. The CDR3 runs 16 residues. V was clipped by 6 bases and J by 0 bases; unmatched bases: 7. Per germline, CDR1 SGHSN and CDR2 HYEKVE. The sequenced CDR3 bases are TGTGCCAGCCACCCCGGGACTGGGGGTAGTGCAGAAACGCTGTAT. Translated: CASHPGTGGSAETLY. The full CDR3 protein reads CASHPGTGGSAETLYF.

With respect to this clone: These gene names are mouse names. The sequenced fragment ends 1 residue before the CDR3 boundary, so the rest is inferred from the germline J gene. The chain uses TRBV26 and TRBJ1-6; a weak D match, TRBD1 (5 bases). TRBJ1-6 is an ORF; its function is uncertain. The CDR3 loop spans 14 amino acids. The V gene's germline CDR1 is KGHPV and CDR2 FQNQEV (reference sequence). The V and J ends lost 6 bases and 3 bases respectively, with 9 bases between them. CDR3 bases read: TGTGCCAGCAGCGGGACGGGCTATAATTCGCCCCTCTAC. Its translation is CASSGTGYNSPLY. The complete CDR3 protein is CASSGTGYNSPLYF.

For this clone: The listed genes are named as in mouse. The read is 1 residue too short to cover the CDR3 end, so that end is filled in from the germline J gene. The V call is TRBV15, the J call TRBJ1-1, with TRBD1 matching 7 bases. Germline loops: CDR1 SGHND, CDR2 FRSKSL. The ends lost 5 bases at V and 0 bases at J; junction bases unmatched: 3. This CDR3 comprises 14 residues. The chain's CDR3 is CASSRDSANTEVFF. CDR3 DNA, as far as it was read: TGTGCCAGCAGTCGGGACAGTGCAAACACAGAAGTCTTC.

This clone was counted a few times. Gene names are mouse gene names. Read coverage stops 1 residue before the CDR3 terminus; the germline J gene supplies the remainder. This rearrangement joins TRBV3 to TRBJ2-1; 11 nucleotides match TRBD2. V lost 4 bases to trimming and J lost 4 bases; unmatched junction nucleotides: 3. The CDR3 is made up of 15 amino acids. Germline values: CDR1 SNHLY, CDR2 FYNGKV (reference sequence). This chain's CDR3 is CASSSGLGGYAEQFF. Partial CDR3 DNA: TGTGCCAGCAGCTCCGGACTGGGGGGTTATGCTGAGCAGTTC.

Concerning this clone itself: Gene labels here are mouse ones. The read ends 1 residue early relative to the CDR3; the germline J gene fills the gap. The chain uses TRBV23 and TRBJ1-4. The CDR3 spans 15 residues. Per the germline V gene, CDR1 is KGHTA and CDR2 is FQNQQP. CDR3 DNA (partial): TGCTCCAGCAGTCAATCGGGGGGCTTCAACGAAAGATTATTT. Encoded protein: CSSSQSGGFNERLF. The full CDR3 is CSSSQSGGFNERLFF.

As to this clone: Mouse names are used for the genes. Read sequence stops 1 residue before the CDR3 end, and the germline J gene provides the missing end. The rearrangement joins TRBV4 to TRBJ2-5; the match to TRBD1 covers 7 bases. The CDR3 has 13 residues. Germline V CDR1 and CDR2: LGHDT, YNNKQL (reference sequence). V shed 5 bases and J 6 bases; nucleotides not matched to a gene: 5. The covered CDR3 bases are TGTGCCAGCAGCCTCGACAGGGTGGACACCCAGTAC. Translation gives CASSLDRVDTQY. The complete CDR3 reads CASSLDRVDTQYF.

This clone occurred a few times. Gene names follow the mouse nomenclature. The read ends 1 residue before the CDR3 terminus; that terminus is restored from the germline J gene. The V gene is TRBV13-2, the J gene TRBJ2-7, with D perhaps TRBD2 (6 bases). V lost 2 bases to trimming and J lost 0 bases, with 6 bases between them. This CDR3 has 13 residues. Germline CDR1 reads NNHNN; CDR2 reads SYGAGS (reference sequence). The part of the CDR3 DNA that was read is TGTGCCAGCGGTGAGGGGGGCTCCTATGAACAGTAC. Translation gives CASGEGGSYEQY. The CDR3 in full is CASGEGGSYEQYF.

About this clone: Any gene name here is a mouse gene name. The sequence runs out 1 residue before the end of the CDR3; the remainder is reconstructed from the germline J gene. The J gene is TRBJ2-5, the V gene TRBV26, with 8 bases matching TRBD1. After removal of 3 bases from V and 7 bases from J, the junction contained 6 bases not matched to a gene. Germline lookup yields CDR1 KGHPV and CDR2 FQNQEV (reference sequence). The CDR3 extends over 14 amino acids. The covered CDR3 bases are TGTGCCAGCAGTCTTCCAGGGGGCGCGAACACCCAGTAC. It specifies CASSLPGGANTQY. The entire CDR3 protein reads CASSLPGGANTQYF.

About this clone: The gene names here belong to mouse. The CDR3 end lies 1 residue beyond the end of the read and is filled in from the germline J gene. The chain employs TRBV26 and TRBJ2-5, with 7 bases identical to TRBD1. The CDR3 sequence is 13 residues long. CDR1 KGHPV and CDR2 FQNQEV come from the germline V gene (reference sequence). V lost 2 bases, J lost 8 bases, and 4 bases stayed unmatched. The CDR3 DNA, read in part, is TGTGCCAGCAGTCTGACAGGGGCAGGCACCCAGTAC. Protein: CASSLTGAGTQY. The whole CDR3 reads CASSLTGAGTQYF.

This clone was recorded a few times. The gene names given are mouse names. The read ends 1 residue shy of where the CDR3 ends; the end is completed using the germline J gene. The chain carries TRBV3 and TRBJ2-7; 8 nucleotides line up with TRBD2. Germline V gives CDR1 SNHLY, CDR2 FYNGKV (reference sequence). This CDR3 contains 14 residues. Trimming removed 1 base from V and 7 bases from J; junction bases left unmatched: 6. This CDR3 reads CASSLGGGAREQYF. The DNA read from the CDR3 is TGTGCCAGCAGCTTAGGAGGGGGGGCGCGAGAACAGTAC. The variable domain in full, completed from reference TRBV3 and TRBJ2-7, reads GPKVLQIPSHQIIDMGQMVTLNCDPVSNHLYFYWYKQILGQQMEFLVNFYNGKVMEKSKLFKDQFSVERPDGSYFTLKIQPTALEDSAVYFCASSLGGGAREQYFGPGTRLTVL.

Of note for this clone: Gene names are mouse gene names. The CDR3 end is not reached by the read, which stops 1 residue before it; the germline J gene fills it in. The chain is built from TRBV26 and TRBJ1-1; 8 nucleotides line up with TRBD1. The CDR3 covers 15 residues. V lost 4 bases, J lost 4 bases, and 8 bases stayed unmatched. CDR1 and CDR2 from the germline V gene are KGHPV and FQNQEV (reference sequence). The chain's CDR3 is CASSRVRGRSTEVFF. The sequenced part of the CDR3 DNA is TGTGCCAGCAGTCGAGTCAGGGGGCGAAGCACAGAAGTCTTC. The entire variable domain, with the rest obtained from reference TRBV26 and TRBJ1-1, is as follows: NSKVIQTPRYLVKGQGQKAKMRCIPEKGHPVVFWYQQNKNNEFKFLINFQNQEVLQQIDMTEKRFSAECPSNSPCSLEIQSSEAGDSALYLCASSRVRGRSTEVFFGKGTRLTVV.

A word on this clone: The genes and germline here are from mouse. The read is 1 residue too short to cover the CDR3 end, so that end is filled in from the germline J gene. This sample includes further DNA sequences coding for the same CDR3. The chain employs TRBV26 and TRBJ1-3; D remains ambiguous. CDR1 and CDR2 (germline): KGHPV, FQNQEV (reference sequence). Between the trimmed V and J ends, which lost 2 bases and 0 bases, there was a span of 5 bases. CDR3 length equals 14 residues. CDR3 bases read: TGTGCCAGCAGTCTGACAGATTCTGGAAATACGCTCTAT. It translates to CASSLTDSGNTLY. In full, the CDR3 is CASSLTDSGNTLYF.

Regarding this clone: Genes and germline are mouse. Coverage ceases 1 residue before the CDR3 finishes, and the germline J gene fills in the end. The V gene is TRBV31, the J gene TRBJ1-2; D might be TRBD1 (6 bases). Trimming stripped 3 bases from V and 1 base from J, with 9 bases between. The V gene's germline CDR1 is GKSSPN and CDR2 SITVG. This CDR3 comprises 13 residues. The sequenced CDR3 bases are TGTGCCTGGAGCAGGGACATAAACTCCGACTACACC. This codes for CAWSRDINSDYT. The whole CDR3 protein is CAWSRDINSDYTF.

This clone was found a few times. Germline and genes: mouse. The read is 1 residue too short to cover the CDR3 end, so that end is filled in from the germline J gene. The rearrangement links TRBV26 to TRBJ1-6; 10 bases match TRBD1. TRBJ1-6 is given ORF status, its function remaining uncertain. The germline V gene has CDR1 KGHPV and CDR2 FQNQEV (reference sequence). The junction had 2 bases not matched to a gene; V was cut back by 4 bases and J by 8 bases. The CDR3 contains 14 residues. CDR3 DNA, as far as it was read: TGTGCCAGCAGTCCCGGGACAGGGGATTCGCCCCTCTAC. Amino acids: CASSPGTGDSPLY. The full CDR3 sequence reads CASSPGTGDSPLYF.

This clone was seen a handful of times. The genes are named according to mouse. The read finishes 1 residue shy of the CDR3 end, and the germline J gene is used to complete it. V gene TRBV16 combines with J gene TRBJ1-3; D might be TRBD1 (5 bases). Trimming shortened V by 3 bases and J by 0 bases, and 9 bases separated the two germline ends. The length of the CDR3 is 15 residues. Germline-derived CDR1 and CDR2 are SGHSA and FRNQAP. The CDR3 bases that were read are TGTGCAAGCAGCTTGGGGGGAAATTCTGGAAATACGCTCTAT. Its translation is CASSLGGNSGNTLY. The complete CDR3 protein is CASSLGGNSGNTLYF.

This clone occurred a few times. The genes and germline here are from mouse. Read data end 1 residue before the CDR3 end; the end is taken from the germline J gene. The chain employs TRBV31 and TRBJ2-7; D gene uncertain. The CDR3 runs to 12 residues. V gave up 0 bases and J gave up 3 bases, with 6 bases separating them. Germline values: CDR1 GKSSPN, CDR2 SITVG. Partial CDR3 DNA: TGTGCCTGGAGTCTGGGTTACTATGAACAGTAC. Its protein product is CAWSLGYYEQY. The CDR3 as a whole reads CAWSLGYYEQYF.

A few counts support this clone. Gene labels here are mouse ones. With the read ending 1 residue before the CDR3 end, the germline J gene is used to fill in that end. The rearrangement links TRBV26 to TRBJ2-7, with 9 bases identical to TRBD1. The junction had 2 bases not matched to a gene; V was cut back by 4 bases and J by 7 bases. The CDR3 is made up of 12 amino acids. Germline lookup yields CDR1 KGHPV and CDR2 FQNQEV (reference sequence). CDR3 amino acids: CASSRDRDEQYF. The covered CDR3 bases are TGTGCCAGCAGTCGGGACAGGGACGAACAGTAC.

The table lists this clone with a few counts. Genes here carry mouse names. The read finishes 1 residue shy of the CDR3 end, and the germline J gene is used to complete it. The chain links TRBV3 to TRBJ2-1; possibly TRBD1 for D (5 bases). The CDR3 length is 14 residues. Looked up from germline, CDR1 is SNHLY and CDR2 is FYNGKV (reference sequence). V shed 1 base and J shed 4 bases, with 8 bases lying between them. The part of the CDR3 DNA that was read is TGTGCCAGCAGCTTAGACAGGCGATATGCTGAGCAGTTC. Amino acids: CASSLDRRYAEQF. The full CDR3 sequence reads CASSLDRRYAEQFF.

As concerns this clone: Any gene name here is a mouse gene name. The CDR3 end is not reached by the read, which stops 1 residue before it; the germline J gene fills it in. V gene TRBV1 combines with J gene TRBJ1-1; D ambiguous. Trimming removed 1 base at V and 1 base at J, with 4 bases between. CDR1 is NSQYPW and CDR2 is LRSPGD in the germline V gene (reference sequence). CDR3 length equals 13 residues. The CDR3 bases that were read are TGCACCTGCAGTGCAGGACAAAACACAGAAGTCTTC. It translates to CTCSAGQNTEVF. In full, the CDR3 is CTCSAGQNTEVFF.

To note about this clone: The germline and genes are mouse ones. The read finishes 1 residue shy of the CDR3 end, and the germline J gene is used to complete it. V gene TRBV17 combines with J gene TRBJ2-4; 8 bases agree with TRBD2. The CDR3 totals 16 residues. V trimming: 1 base; J trimming: 0 bases; junction bases outside the gene matches: 3. Germline CDR1 is MNHDT and CDR2 is YYDKIL. The CDR3 here is CASSRGLGSSQNTLYF. Partial CDR3 DNA: TGTGCTAGCAGTAGAGGACTGGGGTCTAGTCAAAACACCTTGTAC.

A remark on this clone: All gene names here are mouse names. The read terminates 1 residue before the CDR3 end, so the remaining end is supplied by the germline J gene. The chain links TRBV20 to TRBJ2-3, with 10 bases lining up with TRBD2. The CDR3 covers 16 residues. The junction had 4 bases not matched to a gene; V was cut back by 1 base and J by 0 bases. Germline-derived CDR1 and CDR2 are GFQATS and STVNSAI. The CDR3 here is CGARGWTGGSAETLYF. Partial CDR3 DNA: TGTGGTGCTAGGGGATGGACTGGGGGTAGTGCAGAAACGCTGTAT.

As for this clone: Germline and genes: mouse. The CDR3 goes on 1 residue after the read ends, and that part is filled in from the germline J gene. J is TRBJ2-5 and V is TRBV26; D uncertain. V was cut by 2 bases and J by 6 bases, with 0 bases left in between. This CDR3 is 10 amino acids long. Germline V lookup: CDR1 KGHPV, CDR2 FQNQEV (reference sequence). The CDR3 region is CASSLDTQYF. CDR3 DNA, as far as it was read: TGTGCCAGCAGTCTGGACACCCAGTAC. The variable domain in full, with the rest retrieved from reference TRBV26 and TRBJ2-5, is NSKVIQTPRYLVKGQGQKAKMRCIPEKGHPVVFWYQQNKNNEFKFLINFQNQEVLQQIDMTEKRFSAECPSNSPCSLEIQSSEAGDSALYLCASSLDTQYFGPGTRLLVL.

Details on this clone: The listed genes are named as in mouse. The read stops 1 residue short of the end of the CDR3; the missing end is completed from the germline J gene. This chain uses TRBV26 with TRBJ1-1, with D perhaps matching TRBD1 (5 bases). Germline V lookup: CDR1 KGHPV, CDR2 FQNQEV (reference sequence). V lost 4 bases and J lost 0, with 6 bases in between. The CDR3 has 13 residues. The CDR3 DNA, read in part, is TGTGCCAGCAGTCCGACAGCAAACACAGAAGTCTTC. This translates into CASSPTANTEVF. The entire CDR3 protein reads CASSPTANTEVFF.

In regard to this clone: The genes and germline here are from mouse. The read stops 1 residue short of the end of the CDR3; the missing end is completed from the germline J gene. The sample has other DNA sequences that encode this CDR3 too. V is TRBV26 and J is TRBJ1-1; possible D gene TRBD1, 6 bases. The CDR3 spans 13 residues. Germline V lookup: CDR1 KGHPV, CDR2 FQNQEV (reference sequence). The V end lost 3 bases, the J end lost 1 base, and 6 bases lay between the germline ends. The CDR3 bases that were read are TGTGCCAGCAGTCTCAGGGGGAACACAGAAGTCTTC. Translating it yields CASSLRGNTEVF. The whole CDR3 region reads CASSLRGNTEVFF.

This clone was found a few times. The gene names here belong to mouse. The read ends 1 residue shy of where the CDR3 ends; the end is completed using the germline J gene. The rearrangement uses TRBV26 and TRBJ2-1; the match to TRBD2 covers 11 bases. In germline, CDR1 is KGHPV, CDR2 FQNQEV (reference sequence). The CDR3 runs 16 residues. Germline trimming cut 3 bases from V and 0 bases from J; bases unmatched to any gene: 1. The sequenced CDR3 bases are TGTGCCAGCAGTCTCGACTGGGGGGGTAACTATGCTGAGCAGTTC. Amino acid sequence: CASSLDWGGNYAEQF. The full CDR3 protein reads CASSLDWGGNYAEQFF.

By share of the sample, this clone is medium-sized (0.01 to 0.1%). The genes are named according to mouse. Read data end 1 residue before the CDR3 end; the end is taken from the germline J gene. This rearrangement joins TRBV26 to TRBJ2-1, with 7 nucleotides matching TRBD2. The CDR3 spans 13 residues. The V gene end was trimmed by 6 bases and the J gene end by 3 bases; junction bases not matched to a gene: 2. In germline, CDR1 is KGHPV, CDR2 FQNQEV (reference sequence). CDR3 DNA (partial): TGTGCCAGCAGGACTGGGAGCTATGCTGAGCAGTTC. This translates into CASRTGSYAEQF. The full CDR3 protein reads CASRTGSYAEQFF.

This clone was found a few times. Gene names denote mouse genes. The observed sequence ends 1 residue before the CDR3 terminus, with the missing tail filled in from the germline J gene. Other DNA sequences in this specimen translate into the identical CDR3. V gene TRBV19 combines with J gene TRBJ2-4; tentative D call: TRBD1 (6 bases). Deletions cut 0 bases from V and 3 bases from J, with 8 bases between. Germline V lookup: CDR1 FNHDT, CDR2 SITEND (reference sequence). This CDR3 has 14 residues. CDR3 sequence reads: CASSIGGQQNTLYF. CDR3 DNA, as far as it was read: TGTGCCAGCAGTATAGGGGGACAACAAAACACCTTGTAC.

A note on this clone: Gene names are the mouse ones. The read finishes 1 residue shy of the CDR3 end, and the germline J gene is used to complete it. The rearrangement joins TRBV26 to TRBJ2-3, with 9 nucleotides matching TRBD2. V dropped 4 bases and J dropped 1; count of bases not matched to a gene: 3. Germline V gene lookup returns CDR1 KGHPV and CDR2 FQNQEV (reference sequence). This CDR3 region has 15 residues. CDR3 DNA, as far as it was read: TGTGCCAGCAGTCGTGGGGGGGCGCGTGCAGAAACGCTGTAT. It yields the protein CASSRGGARAETLY. The whole CDR3 protein is CASSRGGARAETLYF.

For this clone: Gene names and germline match the mouse. The sequence runs out 1 residue before the end of the CDR3; the remainder is reconstructed from the germline J gene. This chain connects TRBV3 to TRBJ1-2, with 12 bases aligning to TRBD1. The length of the CDR3 is 15 residues. Germline V CDR1 and CDR2: SNHLY, FYNGKV (reference sequence). V shed 3 bases and J 4 bases; nucleotides not matched to a gene: 3. The CDR3 DNA, read in part, is TGTGCCAGCAGCTTTCCGGGACAGGGGGCCTCCGACTACACC. It encodes CASSFPGQGASDYT. The entire CDR3 reads CASSFPGQGASDYTF.

In the case of this clone: Gene labels here are mouse ones. The read ends 1 residue shy of where the CDR3 ends; the end is completed using the germline J gene. The chain links TRBV3 to TRBJ2-3, with 9 bases identical to TRBD2. Trimming took 2 bases from V and 0 from J; bases not matched to a gene: 3. In germline, CDR1 is SNHLY, CDR2 FYNGKV (reference sequence). The CDR3 is made up of 16 amino acids. This chain's CDR3 is CASSLLGGSSAETLYF. The sequenced part of the CDR3 DNA is TGTGCCAGCAGCTTACTGGGGGGGTCTAGTGCAGAAACGCTGTAT.

Concerning this clone: The gene names here belong to mouse. CDR3 sequence: CASSDDGYTLYF. CDR3 DNA (partial): TGTGCCAGCAGTGATGACGGGTACACCTTGTAC. The rearrangement links TRBV13-1 to TRBJ2-4; D call uncertain. The read terminates 1 residue before the CDR3 end, so the remaining end is supplied by the germline J gene. V dropped 0 bases and J dropped 7 bases, with 6 bases sitting between them. The CDR3 length is 12 residues. From germline, CDR1 is NSHNY and CDR2 SYGAGN.

The sample holds a few counts of this clone. Gene names and germline match the mouse. The read ends 1 residue before the CDR3 terminus; that terminus is restored from the germline J gene. The chain is built from TRBV26 and TRBJ2-7; tentative D call: TRBD1 (5 bases). The V end was cut by 6 bases, the J end by 0 bases, with 9 bases between. CDR3 length equals 13 residues. Germline V CDR1 and CDR2: KGHPV, FQNQEV (reference sequence). This CDR3 is CASSRTFSYEQYF. Incomplete CDR3 DNA: TGTGCCAGCAGCCGGACATTCTCCTATGAACAGTAC.